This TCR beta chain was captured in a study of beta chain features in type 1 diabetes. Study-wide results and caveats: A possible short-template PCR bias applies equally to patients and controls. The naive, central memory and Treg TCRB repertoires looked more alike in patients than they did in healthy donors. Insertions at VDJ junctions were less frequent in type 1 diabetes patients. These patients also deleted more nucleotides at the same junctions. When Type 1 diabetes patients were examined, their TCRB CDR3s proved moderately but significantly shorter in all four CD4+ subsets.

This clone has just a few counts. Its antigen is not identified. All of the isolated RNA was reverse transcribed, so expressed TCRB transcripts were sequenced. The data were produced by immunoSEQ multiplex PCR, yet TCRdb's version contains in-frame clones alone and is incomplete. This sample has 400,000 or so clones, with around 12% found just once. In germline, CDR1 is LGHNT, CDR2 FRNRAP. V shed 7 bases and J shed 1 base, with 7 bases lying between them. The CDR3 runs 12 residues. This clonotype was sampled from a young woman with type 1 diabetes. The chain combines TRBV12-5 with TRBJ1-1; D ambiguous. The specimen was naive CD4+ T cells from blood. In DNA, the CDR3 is TGTGCTAGTGCCGTAAAGAACACTGAAGCTTTCTTT. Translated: CASAVKNTEAFF.